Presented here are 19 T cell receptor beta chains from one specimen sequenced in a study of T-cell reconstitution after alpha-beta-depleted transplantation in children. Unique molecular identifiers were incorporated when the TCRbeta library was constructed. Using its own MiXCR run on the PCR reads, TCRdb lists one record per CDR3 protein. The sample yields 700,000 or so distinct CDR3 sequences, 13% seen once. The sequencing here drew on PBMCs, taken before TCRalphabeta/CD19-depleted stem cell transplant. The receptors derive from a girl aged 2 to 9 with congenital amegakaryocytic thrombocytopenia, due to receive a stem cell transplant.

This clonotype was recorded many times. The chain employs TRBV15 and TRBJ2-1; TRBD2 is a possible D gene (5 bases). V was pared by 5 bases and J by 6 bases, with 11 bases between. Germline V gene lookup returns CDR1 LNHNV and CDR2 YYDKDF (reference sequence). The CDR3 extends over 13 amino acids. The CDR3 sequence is CATSLLAINEQFF. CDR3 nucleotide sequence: TGTGCCACCAGCTTGTTAGCGATCAATGAGCAGTTCTTC.

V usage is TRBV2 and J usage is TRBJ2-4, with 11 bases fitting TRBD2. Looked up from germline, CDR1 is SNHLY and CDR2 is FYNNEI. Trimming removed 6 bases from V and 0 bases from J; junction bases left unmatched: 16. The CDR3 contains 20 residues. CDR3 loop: CASSRTGTSGYYIAKNIQYF. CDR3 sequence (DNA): TGTGCCAGCAGCAGAACAGGGACTAGCGGATACTATATAGCCAAAAACATTCAGTACTTC.

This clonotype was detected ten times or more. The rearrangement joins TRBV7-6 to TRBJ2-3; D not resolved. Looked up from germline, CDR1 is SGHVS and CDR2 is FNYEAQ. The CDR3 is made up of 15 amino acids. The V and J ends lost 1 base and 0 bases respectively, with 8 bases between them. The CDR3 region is CASSLDILSTDTQYF. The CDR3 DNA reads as TGTGCCAGCAGCTTAGACATCCTCAGCACAGATACGCAGTATTTT.

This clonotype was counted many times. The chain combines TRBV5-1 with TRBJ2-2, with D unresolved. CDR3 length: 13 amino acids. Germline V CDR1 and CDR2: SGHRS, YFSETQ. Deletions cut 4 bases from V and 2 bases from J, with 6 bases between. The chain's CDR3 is CASSERNTGELFF. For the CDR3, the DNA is TGCGCCAGCAGCGAACGAAACACCGGGGAGCTGTTTTTT.

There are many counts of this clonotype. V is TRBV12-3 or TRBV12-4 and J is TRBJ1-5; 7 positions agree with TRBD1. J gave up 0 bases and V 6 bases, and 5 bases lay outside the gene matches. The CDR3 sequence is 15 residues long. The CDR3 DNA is TGTGCCAGCAGCGTTCCAGGGGGTAGCAATCAGCCCCAGCATTTT. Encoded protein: CASSVPGGSNQPQHF.

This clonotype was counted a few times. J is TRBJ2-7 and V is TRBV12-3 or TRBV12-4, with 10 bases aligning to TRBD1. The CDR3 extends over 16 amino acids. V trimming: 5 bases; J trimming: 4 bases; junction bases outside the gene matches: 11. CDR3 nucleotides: TGTGCCAGCAGTCCCGCCGTGTGGACAGGGGGTTACGAGCAGTACTTC. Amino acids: CASSPAVWTGGYEQYF.

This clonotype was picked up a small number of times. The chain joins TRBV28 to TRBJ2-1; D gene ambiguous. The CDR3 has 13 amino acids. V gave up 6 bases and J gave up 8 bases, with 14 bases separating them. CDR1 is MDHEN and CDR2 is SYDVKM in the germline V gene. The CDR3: CASSVWDRDEQFF. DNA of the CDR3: TGTGCCAGCAGCGTATGGGATCGGGATGAGCAGTTCTTC.

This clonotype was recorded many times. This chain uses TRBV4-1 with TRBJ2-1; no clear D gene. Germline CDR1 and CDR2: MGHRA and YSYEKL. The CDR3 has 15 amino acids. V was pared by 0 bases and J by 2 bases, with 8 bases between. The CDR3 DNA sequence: TGCGCCAGCAGCCAAGAACAGAAACCCTACAATGAGCAGTTCTTC. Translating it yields CASSQEQKPYNEQFF.

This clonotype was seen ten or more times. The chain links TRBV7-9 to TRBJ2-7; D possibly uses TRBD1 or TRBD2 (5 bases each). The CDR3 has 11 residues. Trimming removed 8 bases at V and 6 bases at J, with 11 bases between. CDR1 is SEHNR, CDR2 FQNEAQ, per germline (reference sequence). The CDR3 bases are TGTGCCAGCCTTGGGGACGCCGAGCAGTACTTC. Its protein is CASLGDAEQYF.

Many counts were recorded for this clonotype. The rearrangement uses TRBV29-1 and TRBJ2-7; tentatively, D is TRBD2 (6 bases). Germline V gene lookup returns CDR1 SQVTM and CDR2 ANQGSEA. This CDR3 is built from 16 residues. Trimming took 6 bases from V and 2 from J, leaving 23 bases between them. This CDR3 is CSVVGGGLTTTYEQYF. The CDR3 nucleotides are TGCAGCGTCGTGGGAGGTGGGCTTACGACAACCTACGAGCAGTACTTC.

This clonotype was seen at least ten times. The CDR3 sequence: CASSLHSGLASEQYF. The DNA of the CDR3 is TGTGCCAGCAGTTTACATTCCGGGTTGGCGTCTGAGCAGTACTTC. The chain has TRBV12-3 or TRBV12-4 and TRBJ2-7, with D uncertain. This CDR3 region has 15 residues. V was trimmed by 2 bases and J by 7 bases, leaving 18 bases between them.

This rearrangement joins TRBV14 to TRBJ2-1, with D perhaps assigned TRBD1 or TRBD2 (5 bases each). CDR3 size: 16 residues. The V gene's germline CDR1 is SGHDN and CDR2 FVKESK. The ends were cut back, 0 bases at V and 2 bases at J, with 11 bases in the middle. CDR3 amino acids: CASSQDKGTPYNEQFF. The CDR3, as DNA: TGTGCCAGCAGCCAAGATAAGGGGACCCCCTACAATGAGCAGTTCTTC.

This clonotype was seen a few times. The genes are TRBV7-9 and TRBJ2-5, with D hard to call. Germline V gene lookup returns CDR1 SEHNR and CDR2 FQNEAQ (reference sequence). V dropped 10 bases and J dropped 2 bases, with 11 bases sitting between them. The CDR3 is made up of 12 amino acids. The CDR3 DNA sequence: TGTGCCACATCTAAGAGGCAAGAGACCCAGTACTTC. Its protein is CATSKRQETQYF. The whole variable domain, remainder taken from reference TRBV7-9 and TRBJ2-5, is DTGVSQNPRHKITKRGQNVTFRCDPISEHNRLYWYRQTLGQGPEFLTYFQNEAQLEKSRLLSDRFSAERPKGSFSTLEIQRTEQGDSAMYLCATSKRQETQYFGPGTRLLVL.

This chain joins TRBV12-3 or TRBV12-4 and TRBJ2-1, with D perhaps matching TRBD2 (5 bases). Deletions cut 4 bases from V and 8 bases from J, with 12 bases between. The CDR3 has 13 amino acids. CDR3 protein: CASSWLAEDEQFF. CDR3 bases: TGTGCCAGCAGTTGGCTAGCCGAGGATGAGCAGTTCTTC.

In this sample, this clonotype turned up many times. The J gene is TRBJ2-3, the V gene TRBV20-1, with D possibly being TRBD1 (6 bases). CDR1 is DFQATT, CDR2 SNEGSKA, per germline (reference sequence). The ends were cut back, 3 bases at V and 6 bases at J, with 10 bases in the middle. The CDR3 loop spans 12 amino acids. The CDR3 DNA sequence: TGCAGTGCTAGGGGTCAGGGGGATACGCAGTATTTT. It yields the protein CSARGQGDTQYF.

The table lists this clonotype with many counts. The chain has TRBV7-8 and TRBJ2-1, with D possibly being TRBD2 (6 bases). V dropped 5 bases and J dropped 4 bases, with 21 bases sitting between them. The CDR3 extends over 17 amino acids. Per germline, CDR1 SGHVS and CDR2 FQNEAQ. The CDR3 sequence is CASSLNIGEEEYNEQFF. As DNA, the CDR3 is TGTGCCAGCAGCCTCAACATTGGGGAGGAGGAGTACAATGAGCAGTTCTTC. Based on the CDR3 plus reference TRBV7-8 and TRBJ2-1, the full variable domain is GAGVSQSPRYKVAKRGQDVALRCDPISGHVSLFWYQQALGQGPEFLTYFQNEAQLDKSGLPSDRFFAERPEGSVSTLKIQRTQQEDSAVYLCASSLNIGEEEYNEQFFGPGTRLTVL.

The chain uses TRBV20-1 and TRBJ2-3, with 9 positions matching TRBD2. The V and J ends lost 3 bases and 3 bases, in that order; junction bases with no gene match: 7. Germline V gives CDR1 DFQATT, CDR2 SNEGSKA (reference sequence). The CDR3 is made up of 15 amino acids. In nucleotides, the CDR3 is TGCAGTGCTAGTCTTTCTAGCGGGGAGACAGATACGCAGTATTTT. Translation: CSASLSSGETDTQYF.

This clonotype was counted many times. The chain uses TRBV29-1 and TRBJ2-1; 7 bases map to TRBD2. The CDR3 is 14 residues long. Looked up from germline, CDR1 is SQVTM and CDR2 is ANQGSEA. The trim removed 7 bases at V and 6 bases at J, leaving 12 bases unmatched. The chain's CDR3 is CSAPAGGSGNEQFF. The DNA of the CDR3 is TGCAGCGCCCCCGCGGGCGGGAGTGGCAATGAGCAGTTCTTC.

The CDR3: CASSVAAGSSYNEQFF. DNA of the CDR3: TGTGCCAGCAGCGTAGCCGCGGGGAGCTCCTACAATGAGCAGTTCTTC. The chain carries TRBV9 and TRBJ2-1; perhaps TRBD2 as D (6 bases). V was pared by 0 bases and J by 0 bases, with 10 bases between. The CDR3 extends over 16 amino acids. Looked up from germline, CDR1 is SGDLS and CDR2 is YYNGEE.